The next 27 T cell receptor beta chains were all read from a single sample in a study of T cell repertoires in cytomegalovirus infection. Via MiXCR, TCRdb re-called the reads, giving one row per CDR3 protein. Of roughly 120,000 distinct CDR3 sequences listed, roughly a tenth were seen once; the top ten hold 30% to 40%. Their antigens are not known. Sequenced sample: PBMCs, sequenced either directly or after in vitro stimulation (not recorded which). The origin of the receptors is a human donor in good health (CMV status not recorded). Some clones in this sample may be carry-over from other donors' samples.

This clonotype was seen repeatedly, ten times or more. This rearrangement joins TRBV6-2 or TRBV6-3 to TRBJ2-7; D is unresolved. The germline V gene has CDR1 MNHEY and CDR2 SVGEGT. The V end lost 3 bases, the J end lost 6 bases, and 21 bases lay between the germline ends. CDR3 length: 16 residues. DNA of the CDR3: TGTGCCAGCAGTTATTCAAAGACGGATCCGGGCCTCGAGCAGTACTTC. This encodes CASSYSKTDPGLEQYF.

This clonotype was recorded many times. The CDR3 loop reads CASSYDKGTHEQYV. CDR3 DNA: TGTGCCAGCAGTTACGATAAGGGGACCCACGAGCAGTACGTC. The chain links TRBV6-6 to TRBJ2-7; the D gene could be TRBD1 or TRBD2 (5 bases each). The CDR3 consists of 14 residues. Germline assignment: CDR1 MNHNY and CDR2 SVGAGI (reference sequence). Between the trimmed V and J ends, which lost 2 bases and 5 bases, there was a span of 13 bases.

The chain employs TRBV4-1 and TRBJ1-5, with 8 nucleotides matching TRBD1. Trimming removed 2 bases from V and 9 bases from J; junction bases left unmatched: 9. Germline-derived CDR1 and CDR2 are MGHRA and YSYEKL. The CDR3 is 15 residues long. The CDR3 sequence is CASSQLGQGSGPQHF. CDR3 bases: TGCGCCAGCAGCCAATTAGGACAGGGCTCGGGGCCCCAGCATTTT.

Within the sample, this clonotype is large. The rearrangement links TRBV19 to TRBJ1-1; no definite D call. Germline V CDR1 and CDR2: LNHDA, SQIVND (reference sequence). The length of the CDR3 is 14 residues. Deletions cut 5 bases from V and 1 base from J, with 11 bases between. This CDR3 reads CASSPARQNTEAFF. The CDR3 bases are TGTGCCAGTAGTCCTGCGAGACAGAACACTGAAGCTTTCTTT.

The V and J genes are TRBV3-1 and TRBJ2-2, with D perhaps assigned TRBD1 or TRBD2 (5 bases each). Germline V gene data show CDR1 as LGHDT and CDR2 as YNNKEL (reference sequence). The CDR3 is made up of 16 amino acids. V lost 0 bases and J lost 5, with 13 bases in between. CDR3 bases: TGTGCCAGCAGCCAAGATTGGGGGAGTCGTACCGGGGAGCTGTTTTTT. Amino acids: CASSQDWGSRTGELFF.

This clonotype was recorded at least ten times. V is TRBV6-1 and J is TRBJ2-7; 9 nucleotides match TRBD2. CDR1 and CDR2 from the germline V gene are MNHNS and SASEGT. The CDR3 consists of 15 residues. The CDR3 sequence is CASSDSASGDSALGV. The CDR3 coding sequence is TGTGCCAGCAGTGACTCCGCTAGCGGGGATAGTGCTTTGGGCGTC.

This clonotype was seen a handful of times. The V call is TRBV11-3, the J call TRBJ2-3; D is undetermined. The V end was cut by 0 bases, the J end by 1 base, with 11 bases between. The CDR3 sequence is 16 residues long. The germline CDR1 and CDR2 sequences are SGHNT and YENEEA. The CDR3 DNA follows: TGTGCCAGCAGCTTAGAGCCTGGGTTTGGCACAGATACGCAGTATTTT. Its translation is CASSLEPGFGTDTQYF.

The sample holds a few counts of this clonotype. V is TRBV27 and J is TRBJ1-1; 8 bases match TRBD1. The CDR3 runs 15 residues. Looked up from germline, CDR1 is MNHEY and CDR2 is SMNVEV (reference sequence). The V and J ends lost 3 bases and 11 bases, in that order; junction bases with no gene match: 14. The CDR3 loop is CASSFEGTGQRRAFF. Written as DNA, the CDR3 is TGTGCCAGCAGTTTCGAGGGGACAGGCCAGAGGAGGGCTTTCTTT.

The table lists this clonotype with many counts. J is TRBJ2-5 and V is TRBV7-2; the D gene is possibly TRBD1 (5 bases). The germline V and J ends were trimmed by 3 bases and 4 bases, with 9 bases remaining between them. Germline V gives CDR1 SGHTA, CDR2 FQGNSA. The CDR3 totals 13 residues. The CDR3 sequence is CASSFKGRETQYF. The CDR3 DNA reads as TGTGCCAGCAGCTTTAAGGGGCGAGAGACCCAGTACTTC.

This clonotype was counted ten times or more. The rearrangement uses TRBV20-1 and TRBJ2-7, with D unresolved. The CDR3 spans 10 residues. Germline CDR1 DFQATT, CDR2 SNEGSKA (reference sequence). V was clipped by 0 bases and J by 9 bases, with 6 bases between them. CDR3 sequence reads: CSARDRWQYF. The CDR3 DNA sequence: TGCAGTGCTAGAGATCGTTGGCAGTACTTC.

This clonotype was recorded at least ten times. The rearrangement joins TRBV28 to TRBJ1-3, with D perhaps matching TRBD1 (5 bases). Germline CDR1 and CDR2: MDHEN and SYDVKM. Trimming left V 1 base short and J 3 bases short, with 10 bases between. The CDR3 runs 15 residues. Here the CDR3 DNA reads TGTGCCAGCAGTTTATCCCCAGGGTTTGGAAACACCATATATTTT. It yields the protein CASSLSPGFGNTIYF. The variable domain in full, completed from reference TRBV28 and TRBJ1-3, reads DVKVTQSSRYLVKRTGEKVFLECVQDMDHENMFWYRQDPGLGLRLIYFSYDVKMKEKGDIPEGYSVSREKKERFSLILESASTNQTSMYLCASSLSPGFGNTIYFGEGSWLTVV.

This clonotype came up many times. This chain links TRBV10-3 with TRBJ2-1; D remains unclear. Germline CDR1 reads ENHRY; CDR2 reads SYGVKD. The CDR3 is made up of 13 amino acids. V was shortened by 6 bases and J by 7 bases, with 13 bases between the two germline ends. CDR3 in amino acids: CAISTTELNEQFF. The CDR3, as DNA: TGTGCCATCAGCACGACGGAACTTAATGAGCAGTTCTTC.

This rearrangement joins TRBV4-1 to TRBJ1-4, with TRBD1 matching 7 bases. The CDR3 is 16 amino acids. Germline CDR1 and CDR2: MGHRA and YSYEKL. Unmatched junction bases numbered 9, after V lost 0 bases and J lost 8 bases. The chain's CDR3 is CASSQDGTGVFEKLFF. The CDR3 DNA is TGCGCCAGCAGCCAAGATGGTACAGGGGTTTTCGAAAAACTGTTTTTT.

This clonotype was detected ten times or more. The chain is built from TRBV7-8 and TRBJ2-1; 14 bases align to TRBD2. The germline gives CDR1 SGHVS, CDR2 FQNEAQ. Germline trimming cut 5 bases from V and 6 bases from J; bases unmatched to any gene: 9. CDR3 length: 17 residues. Here the CDR3 DNA reads TGTGCCAGCAGCACCTCGAGACTAGCGGGAGGGAGCAATGAGCAGTTCTTC. Translating it yields CASSTSRLAGGSNEQFF.

The chain is built from TRBV7-9 and TRBJ1-2; D remains ambiguous. The CDR3 is 12 amino acids. The germline CDR1 and CDR2 sequences are SEHNR and FQNEAQ (reference sequence). The V gene lost 2 bases and the J gene lost 14 bases, with 15 bases spanning the gap. In DNA form, the CDR3 reads TGTGCCAGCAGCTTATCGGCAGGCGCGATAACCTTC. This codes for CASSLSAGAITF.

This clonotype was seen more than once but under ten times. The chain is built from TRBV4-3 and TRBJ2-7, with D maybe TRBD2 (5 bases). Trimming removed 0 bases at V and 3 bases at J, with 9 bases between. This CDR3 has 14 residues. From germline, CDR1 is LGHNA and CDR2 YSLEER. CDR3 region: CASSQDGGLYEQYF. CDR3 coding DNA: TGCGCCAGCAGCCAAGATGGCGGGCTCTACGAGCAGTACTTC.

This clonotype was seen more than once but under ten times. This sequence joins TRBV4-1 and TRBJ1-4; TRBD1 aligns across 8 bases. The CDR3 extends over 17 amino acids. Germline CDR1 reads MGHRA; CDR2 reads YSYEKL. V lost 0 bases and J lost 4; bases outside the gene matches: 7. The CDR3 sequence is CASSQEGRTGFNEKLFF. Written as DNA, the CDR3 is TGCGCCAGCAGCCAAGAAGGGCGGACAGGGTTTAATGAAAAACTGTTTTTT.

There are a few counts of this clonotype. The V and J genes are TRBV12-3 or TRBV12-4 and TRBJ2-6; the D is unclear. With 2 bases removed from V and 4 bases from J, the gap between germline ends came to 9 bases. CDR3 length equals 15 residues. The CDR3 DNA sequence: TGTGCCAGCAGTTTACCCGGGCCCGGGGCCAACGTCCTGACTTTC. This encodes CASSLPGPGANVLTF.

This clonotype turned up a few times. The genes are TRBV6-5 and TRBJ2-7; the D is unclear. Trimming took off 0 bases at V and 2 bases at J, with 8 bases between the two ends. In germline, CDR1 is MNHEY, CDR2 SVGAGI. There are 14 residues in the CDR3. CDR3 sequence: CASSYSTPAYEQYF. Here the CDR3 DNA reads TGTGCCAGCAGTTACTCGACTCCTGCCTACGAGCAGTACTTC.

This clonotype was counted many times. The rearrangement joins TRBV5-1 to TRBJ2-1; 7 nucleotides align to TRBD2. The junction had 7 bases not matched to a gene; V was cut back by 2 bases and J by 8 bases. Germline CDR1 and CDR2: SGHRS and YFSETQ. The CDR3 spans 14 residues. DNA for the CDR3: TGCGCCAGCAGCTTAGCGGGGCTTGCTTATGAGCAGTTCTTC. Residues: CASSLAGLAYEQFF.

This clonotype was recorded many times. The chain recombines TRBV5-4 with TRBJ2-1; D may match TRBD1 or TRBD2 (5 bases each). Germline V gene data show CDR1 as SGHNT and CDR2 as YYREEE (reference sequence). The germline V and J ends were trimmed by 3 bases and 0 bases, with 22 bases remaining between them. The CDR3 runs 19 residues. The CDR3 reads CASSWPGRLESGSYNEQFF. The CDR3 coding sequence is TGTGCCAGCAGCTGGCCGGGACGCCTCGAGAGTGGCTCCTACAATGAGCAGTTCTTC.

In its sample, this clonotype was seen many times. The chain combines TRBV6-1 with TRBJ2-3; D ambiguous. The CDR3 is made up of 12 amino acids. Trimming cost V 8 bases and J 0 bases, with 6 bases left between them. Per the germline V gene, CDR1 is MNHNS and CDR2 is SASEGT. The DNA for the CDR3 is TGTGCCAGCCCGGGCAGCACAGATACGCAGTATTTT. Amino acids: CASPGSTDTQYF.

This chain links TRBV2 with TRBJ2-1; the match to TRBD2 covers 11 bases. Germline V gene lookup returns CDR1 SNHLY and CDR2 FYNNEI. The V segment lost 4 bases and the J segment 8 bases; nucleotides outside the gene matches: 7. CDR3 size: 15 residues. The CDR3 DNA reads as TGTGCCAGCAGTGTTTTAGCGGGAGGGGGCGATGAGCAGTTCTTC. Amino acid sequence: CASSVLAGGGDEQFF.

This clonotype occurred many times. This sequence joins TRBV5-4 and TRBJ2-1; 8 nucleotides match TRBD2. Trimming removed 1 base from V and 8 bases from J; junction bases left unmatched: 8. Per the germline V gene, CDR1 is SGHNT and CDR2 is YYREEE (reference sequence). The CDR3 is 15 amino acids. This CDR3 is CASSLNGRVGDEQFF. The CDR3 DNA is TGTGCCAGCAGCTTGAACGGGAGGGTAGGAGATGAGCAGTTCTTC.

This clonotype was observed at least ten times. V is TRBV7-2 and J is TRBJ1-6; 7 bases align to TRBD1. CDR3 size: 15 residues. CDR1 and CDR2 from the germline V gene are SGHTA and FQGNSA. Germline trimming cut 6 bases from V and 6 bases from J; bases unmatched to any gene: 8. The CDR3 coding sequence is TGTGCCAGCAGACTAACAGGGGCCCTTAATTCACCCCTCCACTTT. Its protein product is CASRLTGALNSPLHF.

This chain links TRBV10-3 with TRBJ1-5, with D possibly TRBD1 on 6 matching bases. Trimming removed 0 bases from V and 7 bases from J, with 10 bases in between. The CDR3 has 14 amino acids. CDR1 ENHRY and CDR2 SYGVKD come from the germline V gene. The CDR3 coding sequence is TGTGCCATCAGTGAGTCTGGGGGGCAACAGCCCCAGCATTTT. Its protein product is CAISESGGQQPQHF.

At least ten counts were recorded for this clonotype. The chain has TRBV7-2 and TRBJ1-2, with D perhaps matching TRBD1 (6 bases). Germline assignment: CDR1 SGHTA and CDR2 FQGNSA. Deletions cut 1 base from V and 10 bases from J, with 13 bases between. The CDR3 has 13 amino acids. The CDR3 here is CASSLGQEAPYTF. In DNA, the CDR3 is TGTGCCAGCAGCTTAGGACAGGAGGCCCCCTACACCTTC.